What follows are 29 T cell receptor beta chains derived from one specimen sequenced in a study of T cell responses to AZD1222 COVID-19 vaccine. Method: immunoSEQ multiplex PCR; TCRdb's copy keeps in-frame clones and lacks some. The sample yields roughly 120,000 clones, about 90% seen once. The sample here was peripheral blood, taken 28 days after the second AZD1222 dose. Every receptor here comes from an adult who received the AZD1222 COVID-19 vaccine.

V is TRBV27 and J is TRBJ2-2, with 13 bases lining up with TRBD2. This CDR3 has 18 amino acids. CDR1 MNHEY and CDR2 SMNVEV come from the germline V gene (reference sequence). Trimming took 0 bases from V and 1 from J; bases not matched to a gene: 2. The DNA for the CDR3 is TGTGCCAGCAGTTTATCTCGACTAGCGGGAGGGAACACCGGGGAGCTGTTTTTT. Protein: CASSLSRLAGGNTGELFF.

The chain recombines TRBV27 with TRBJ2-2; TRBD2 agrees at 7 bases. This CDR3 is 14 amino acids long. The V segment lost 4 bases and the J segment 6 bases; nucleotides outside the gene matches: 5. Germline V lookup: CDR1 MNHEY, CDR2 SMNVEV (reference sequence). CDR3 DNA sequence: TGTGCCAGCAGTTGGACTAGGGCGGCCGGGGAGCTGTTTTTT. It yields the protein CASSWTRAAGELFF.

The chain joins TRBV2 to TRBJ1-6; TRBD1 aligns across 9 bases. The CDR3 has 11 residues. With V trimmed by 8 bases and J by 14 bases, 4 bases remained unmatched. Germline CDR1 and CDR2: SNHLY and FYNNEI. The CDR3 spells CASVDRGTLHF. Written as DNA, the CDR3 is TGTGCCAGCGTGGACAGGGGAACCCTCCACTTT. The complete variable domain, with remaining parts taken from reference TRBV2 and TRBJ1-6, reads EPEVTQTPSHQVTQMGQEVILRCVPISNHLYFYWYRQILGQKVEFLVSFYNNEISEKSEIFDDQFSVERPDGSNFTLKIRSTKLEDSAMYFCASVDRGTLHFGNGTRLTVT.

This clone was observed a single time. This chain uses TRBV19 with TRBJ1-2, with D uncertain. The CDR3 is 13 amino acids. The V end lost 3 bases, the J end lost 3 bases, and 8 bases lay between the germline ends. Germline-derived CDR1 and CDR2 are LNHDA and SQIVND (reference sequence). The DNA of the CDR3 is TGTGCCAGTAGTATGGGATTGGACTATGGCTACACCTTC. It encodes CASSMGLDYGYTF.

The V call is TRBV28, the J call TRBJ1-1; no definite D call. Trimming left V 7 bases short and J 6 bases short, with 15 bases between. Germline V gene lookup returns CDR1 MDHEN and CDR2 SYDVKM. The CDR3 runs 13 residues. The CDR3 sequence: CASTHHITAEAFF. The CDR3 nucleotides read TGTGCCAGCACCCATCATATTACAGCTGAAGCTTTCTTT.

This clone came up once. The chain is built from TRBV15 and TRBJ2-7, with TRBD1 matching over 8 bases. Looked up from germline, CDR1 is LNHNV and CDR2 is YYDKDF (reference sequence). Germline trimming cut 3 bases from V and 5 bases from J; bases unmatched to any gene: 12. This CDR3 has 16 residues. CDR3 nucleotides: TGTGCCACCAGCAGGGGACGACAGGGGTTGTTTCACGAGCAGTACTTC. It specifies CATSRGRQGLFHEQYF.

The V gene is TRBV6-5, the J gene TRBJ2-2, with TRBD2 matching over 9 bases. CDR3 length: 15 residues. After removal of 5 bases from V and 4 bases from J, the junction contained 5 bases not matched to a gene. Per germline, CDR1 MNHEY and CDR2 SVGAGI. CDR3 in amino acids: CASSTLTSGTGELFF. CDR3 bases: TGTGCCAGCAGTACCCTGACTAGCGGCACCGGGGAGCTGTTTTTT.

V usage is TRBV19 and J usage is TRBJ2-5, with D maybe TRBD1 (7 bases). This CDR3 is 15 amino acids long. The ends were cut back, 7 bases at V and 5 bases at J, with 20 bases in the middle. Germline V lookup: CDR1 LNHDA, CDR2 SQIVND (reference sequence). The CDR3 sequence: CASTRQGGGLETQYF. DNA for the CDR3: TGTGCCAGTACCAGACAGGGAGGAGGGTTGGAGACCCAGTACTTC. Combining the CDR3 with reference TRBV19 and TRBJ2-5 gives the whole variable domain DGGITQSPKYLFRKEGQNVTLSCEQNLNHDAMYWYRQDPGQGLRLIYYSQIVNDFQKGDIAEGYSVSREKKESFPLTVTSAQKNPTAFYLCASTRQGGGLETQYFGPGTRLLVL.

This CDR3 is CASSLAWQGSGELFF. The CDR3 nucleotides read TGTGCCAGCAGCTTAGCTTGGCAGGGGTCCGGGGAGCTGTTTTTT. The chain couples TRBV7-9 to TRBJ2-2; D is possibly TRBD1 (6 bases). The CDR3 runs 15 residues. CDR1 is SEHNR and CDR2 is FQNEAQ in the germline V gene (reference sequence). The V and J ends lost 0 bases and 6 bases respectively, with 11 bases between them.

This chain connects TRBV6-5 to TRBJ2-4; D is uncertain. V lost 7 bases and J 1 base, leaving 11 bases between the germline ends. The CDR3 covers 14 residues. Germline V gene sequence: CDR1 MNHEY, CDR2 SVGAGI. CDR3 region: CASTNTWAKNIQYF. In DNA form, the CDR3 reads TGTGCCAGCACTAATACTTGGGCCAAAAACATTCAGTACTTC.

The chain combines TRBV7-9 with TRBJ1-6; D gene ambiguous. CDR3 length: 15 residues. Trimming removed 3 bases from V and 0 bases from J, with 6 bases in between. The germline CDR1 and CDR2 sequences are SEHNR and FQNEAQ (reference sequence). CDR3 nucleotides: TGTGCCAGCAGCTTTGGGAGCTCCTATAATTCACCCCTCCACTTT. Its translation: CASSFGSSYNSPLHF. The full variable domain, in which reference TRBV7-9 and TRBJ1-6 provide the parts outside the CDR3, is DTGVSQNPRHKITKRGQNVTFRCDPISEHNRLYWYRQTLGQGPEFLTYFQNEAQLEKSRLLSDRFSAERPKGSFSTLEIQRTEQGDSAMYLCASSFGSSYNSPLHFGNGTRLTVT.

The rearrangement uses TRBV30 and TRBJ2-6; D call uncertain. The CDR3 extends over 17 amino acids. V lost 4 bases and J lost 0, with 16 bases in between. In germline, CDR1 is GTSNPN, CDR2 SVGIG (reference sequence). DNA for the CDR3: TGTGCCTGGAAGAATAAGGGTTCTATCTCTGGGGCCAACGTCCTGACTTTC. It is translated as CAWKNKGSISGANVLTF.

This chain joins TRBV7-9 and TRBJ2-7, with 8 bases that match TRBD1. The germline gives CDR1 SEHNR, CDR2 FQNEAQ (reference sequence). Trimming cost V 2 bases and J 0 bases; bases outside gene matches: 3. The CDR3 runs to 15 residues. The CDR3 nucleotides read TGTGCCAGCAGCTTAACCGGGACAGGCTCCTACGAGCAGTACTTC. It is translated as CASSLTGTGSYEQYF.

The count of this clone is one. The genes are TRBV7-9 and TRBJ2-7; D may be TRBD1 or TRBD2 (5 bases each). The CDR3 has 16 residues. Trimming shortened V by 5 bases and J by 0 bases, and 17 bases separated the two germline ends. Germline loops: CDR1 SEHNR, CDR2 FQNEAQ (reference sequence). The CDR3 nucleotides are TGTGCCAGCAGCGGATCCGGGACCAGGAGCTCCTACGAGCAGTACTTC. This codes for CASSGSGTRSSYEQYF.

The J gene is TRBJ2-3, the V gene TRBV27, with 7 nucleotides matching TRBD1. The V gene's germline CDR1 is MNHEY and CDR2 SMNVEV (reference sequence). The CDR3 loop spans 15 amino acids. The junction had 8 bases not matched to a gene; V was cut back by 8 bases and J by 0 bases. CDR3: CASRTGTVSTDTQYF. In DNA, the CDR3 is TGTGCCAGCCGGACTGGGACAGTTAGCACAGATACGCAGTATTTT.

The rearrangement links TRBV9 to TRBJ2-5; D unresolved. The CDR3 length is 13 residues. The V gene's germline CDR1 is SGDLS and CDR2 YYNGEE. V was pared by 2 bases and J by 7 bases, with 12 bases between. The CDR3 bases are TGTGCCAGCAGCGTCGACGGGCCGGGGACCCAGTACTTC. This translates into CASSVDGPGTQYF.

The J gene is TRBJ2-7, the V gene TRBV27; 7 positions match TRBD1. The CDR3 has 15 amino acids. Trimming at V came to 4 bases and at J to 5 bases, leaving 11 bases not matched to a gene. Germline loops: CDR1 MNHEY, CDR2 SMNVEV (reference sequence). CDR3 nucleotide sequence: TGTGCCAGCAGTTCCCGTGGGACAGAATTCCACGAGCAGTACTTC. Translating it yields CASSSRGTEFHEQYF.

V usage is TRBV5-5 and J usage is TRBJ1-6, with D possibly TRBD1 on 6 matching bases. CDR1 is SGHKS, CDR2 YYEKEE, per germline (reference sequence). Trimming removed 0 bases at V and 7 bases at J, with 14 bases between. This CDR3 has 16 residues. The CDR3 DNA follows: TGTGCCAGCAGCTTGGAACTTCGGGGGGGCAATTCACCCCTCCACTTT. Translated: CASSLELRGGNSPLHF.

This chain connects TRBV28 to TRBJ1-1; D gene ambiguous. This CDR3 has 15 residues. V lost 4 bases to trimming and J lost 3 bases, with 15 bases between them. CDR1 MDHEN and CDR2 SYDVKM come from the germline V gene. This CDR3 is CASSSLKGLDTEAFF. The CDR3 coding sequence is TGTGCCAGCAGTTCATTAAAGGGCTTGGACACTGAAGCTTTCTTT.

This clone was found a few times. This chain connects TRBV6-4 to TRBJ1-2; D is unclear. CDR1 and CDR2 (germline): MRHNA, SNTAGT. This CDR3 comprises 13 residues. With 10 bases removed from V and 5 bases from J, the gap between germline ends came to 17 bases. In DNA form, the CDR3 reads TGTGCCAACCCGGCCACTTCCCCTTATGGCTACACCTTC. Translation: CANPATSPYGYTF.

The chain employs TRBV30 and TRBJ2-7; 8 bases are shared with TRBD2. This CDR3 contains 12 residues. Germline V CDR1 and CDR2: GTSNPN, SVGIG (reference sequence). Losses at the gene ends were 2 bases for V and 5 bases for J; bases not matched to a gene: 2. The CDR3 region is CAWSYGRDEQYF. CDR3 coding DNA: TGTGCCTGGAGTTACGGGAGGGACGAGCAGTACTTC.

The rearrangement links TRBV10-3 to TRBJ2-7, with D hard to call. CDR3 size: 11 residues. The V gene lost 2 bases and the J gene lost 5 bases, with 4 bases spanning the gap. Germline CDR1 ENHRY, CDR2 SYGVKD. CDR3 DNA: TGTGCCATCAGTGAGAGGGACGAGCAGTACTTC. It translates to CAISERDEQYF.

The chain employs TRBV12-3 or TRBV12-4 and TRBJ2-1, with unresolved D. The CDR3 consists of 10 residues. V gave up 6 bases and J gave up 10 bases, with 7 bases separating them. In DNA, the CDR3 is TGTGCCAGCAGGGAAAACGAGCAGTTCTTC. Translation gives CASRENEQFF.

V and J are TRBV30 and TRBJ1-2; the D gene is possibly TRBD1 (5 bases). The CDR3 sequence is 14 residues long. The germline CDR1 and CDR2 sequences are GTSNPN and SVGIG (reference sequence). V shed 8 bases and J shed 3 bases, with 19 bases lying between them. CDR3 nucleotides: TGTGCCCGCCGGTGGGACGCTCTTGACTATGGCTACACCTTC. Translating it yields CARRWDALDYGYTF. Full variable domain (rest looked up from reference TRBV30 and TRBJ1-2): SQTIHQWPATLVQPVGSPLSLECTVEGTSNPNLYWYRQAAGRGLQLLFYSVGIGQISSEVPQNLSASRPQDRQFILSSKKLLLSDSGFYLCARRWDALDYGYTFGSGTRLTVV.

The chain employs TRBV6-4 and TRBJ2-2; 8 bases line up with TRBD1. Trimming cost V 0 bases and J 6 bases; bases outside gene matches: 6. In germline, CDR1 is MRHNA, CDR2 SNTAGT. This CDR3 has 16 amino acids. The CDR3 sequence is CASSDSADRAPGELFF. Here the CDR3 DNA reads TGTGCCAGCAGTGACTCTGCGGACAGGGCCCCCGGGGAGCTGTTTTTT.

The sample holds a few counts of this clone. V usage is TRBV7-3 and J usage is TRBJ1-1, with 8 bases that match TRBD1. CDR1 and CDR2 (germline): SGHTA, FQGTGA. The ends lost 3 bases at V and 7 bases at J; junction bases unmatched: 7. The CDR3 is 14 residues long. This CDR3 reads CASSLLSGTGEAFF. Written as DNA, the CDR3 is TGTGCCAGCAGCTTGCTTTCTGGGACAGGTGAAGCTTTCTTT. Drawing the rest from reference TRBV7-3 and TRBJ1-1, the complete variable domain is GAGVSQTPSNKVTEKGKYVELRCDPISGHTALYWYRQSLGQGPEFLIYFQGTGAADDSGLPNDRFFAVRPEGSVSTLKIQRTERGDSAVYLCASSLLSGTGEAFFGQGTRLTVV.

The chain joins TRBV6-1 to TRBJ1-2, with TRBD1 as a possible D gene (5 bases). CDR3 size: 14 residues. Looked up from germline, CDR1 is MNHNS and CDR2 is SASEGT. V lost 1 base, J lost 1 base, and 7 bases lay in between. CDR3 protein: CASSEGGGNYGYTF. The DNA for the CDR3 is TGTGCCAGCAGTGAAGGTGGGGGTAACTATGGCTACACCTTC.

J is TRBJ1-5 and V is TRBV12-3 or TRBV12-4; no reliable D call. CDR3 length equals 12 residues. With 1 base removed from V and 9 bases from J, the gap between germline ends came to 7 bases. The CDR3 region has the DNA TGTGCCAGCAGTTTAGGTCCTGGGCCCCAGCATTTT. This sequence encodes CASSLGPGPQHF.

V and J are TRBV27 and TRBJ1-6; 8 bases map to TRBD1. V gave up 3 bases and J gave up 10 bases; unmatched junction bases: 14. The CDR3 consists of 17 residues. Germline-derived CDR1 and CDR2 are MNHEY and SMNVEV (reference sequence). CDR3 bases: TGTGCCAGCAGTTTGGGTCTTGGTACAGGGGGTACGTCACCCCTCCACTTT. Amino acids: CASSLGLGTGGTSPLHF.